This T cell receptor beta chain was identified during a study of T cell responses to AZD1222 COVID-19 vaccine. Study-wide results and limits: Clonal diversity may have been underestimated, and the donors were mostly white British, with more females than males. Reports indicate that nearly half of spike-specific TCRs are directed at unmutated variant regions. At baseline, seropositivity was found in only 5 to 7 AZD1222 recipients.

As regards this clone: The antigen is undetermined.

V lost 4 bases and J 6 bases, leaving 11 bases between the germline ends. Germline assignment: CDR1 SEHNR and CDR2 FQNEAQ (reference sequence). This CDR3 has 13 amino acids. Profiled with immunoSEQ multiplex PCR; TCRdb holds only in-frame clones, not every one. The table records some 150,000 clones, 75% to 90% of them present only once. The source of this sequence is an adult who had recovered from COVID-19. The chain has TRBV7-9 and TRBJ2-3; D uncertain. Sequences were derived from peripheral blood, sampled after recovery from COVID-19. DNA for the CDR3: TGTGCCAGCAGCTCGGGCCTTATTGATACGCAGTATTTT. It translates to CASSSGLIDTQYF.